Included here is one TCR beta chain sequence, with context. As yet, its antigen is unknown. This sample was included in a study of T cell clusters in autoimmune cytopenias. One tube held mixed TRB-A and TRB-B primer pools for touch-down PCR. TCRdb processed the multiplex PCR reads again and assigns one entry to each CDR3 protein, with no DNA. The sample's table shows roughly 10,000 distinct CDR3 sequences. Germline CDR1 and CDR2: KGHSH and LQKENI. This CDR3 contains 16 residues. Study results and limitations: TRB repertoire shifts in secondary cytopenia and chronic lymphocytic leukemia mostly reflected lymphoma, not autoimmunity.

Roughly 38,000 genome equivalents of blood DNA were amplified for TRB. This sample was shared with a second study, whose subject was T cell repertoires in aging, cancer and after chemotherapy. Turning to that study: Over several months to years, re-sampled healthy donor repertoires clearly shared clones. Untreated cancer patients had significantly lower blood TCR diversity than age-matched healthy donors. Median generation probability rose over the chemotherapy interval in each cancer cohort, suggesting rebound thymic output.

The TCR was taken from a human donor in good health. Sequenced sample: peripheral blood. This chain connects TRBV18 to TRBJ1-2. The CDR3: CASSLPSSRHLYGYTF.